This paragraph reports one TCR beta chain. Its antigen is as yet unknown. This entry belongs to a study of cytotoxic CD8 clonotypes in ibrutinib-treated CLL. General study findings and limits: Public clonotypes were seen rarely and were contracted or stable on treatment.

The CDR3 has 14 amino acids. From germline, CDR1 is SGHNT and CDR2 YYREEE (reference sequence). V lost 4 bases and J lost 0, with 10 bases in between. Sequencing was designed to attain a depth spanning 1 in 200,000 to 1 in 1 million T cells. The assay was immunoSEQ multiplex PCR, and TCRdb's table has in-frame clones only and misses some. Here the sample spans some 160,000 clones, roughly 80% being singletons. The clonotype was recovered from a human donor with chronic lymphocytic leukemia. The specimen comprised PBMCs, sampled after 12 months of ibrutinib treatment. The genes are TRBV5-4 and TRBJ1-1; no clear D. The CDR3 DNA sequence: TGTGCCAGCAGCCTAGACCCCGTGAACACTGAAGCTTTCTTT. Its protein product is CASSLDPVNTEAFF.